The 4 T cell receptor beta chains reported below all come from one sample, sequenced in a study of identical twins. MiXCR, run by TCRdb on the 5' RACE reads, gives a single entry per CDR3 protein. The top ten clones hold around 0.95% of a sample with about 720,000 distinct CDR3 sequences, approximately 9% of them seen once. This sample also belongs to another study, concerning yellow fever vaccine responses in identical twins.

What was sequenced was PBMCs. Receptor source: a woman aged 18-30 years in good health.

V is TRBV5-1 and J is TRBJ2-5; 12 bases map to TRBD1. This CDR3 region has 18 residues. The germline gives CDR1 SGHRS, CDR2 YFSETQ. V dropped 5 bases and J dropped 0; count of bases not matched to a gene: 11. The CDR3 protein is CASSPGTGGGFYQETQYF. The CDR3 DNA reads TGCGCCAGCAGTCCGGGGACAGGGGGCGGATTTTACCAAGAGACCCAGTACTTC. Full variable domain (missing parts from reference TRBV5-1 and TRBJ2-5): KAGVTQTPRYLIKTRGQQVTLSCSPISGHRSVSWYQQTPGQGLQFLFEYFSETQRNKGNFPGRFSGRQFSNSRSEMNVSTLELGDSALYLCASSPGTGGGFYQETQYFGPGTRLLVL.

In this sample, this clonotype turned up many times. This rearrangement joins TRBV6-1 to TRBJ1-2, with no clear D. The CDR3 extends over 15 amino acids. CDR1 MNHNS and CDR2 SASEGT come from the germline V gene. V was pared by 2 bases and J by 0 bases, with 10 bases between. The CDR3 nucleotides read TGTGCCAGCAGTGAACCGTCGGGAGCTAACTATGGCTACACCTTC. It specifies CASSEPSGANYGYTF.

The V and J genes are TRBV15 and TRBJ2-1; no clear D. Germline CDR1 and CDR2: LNHNV and YYDKDF (reference sequence). CDR3 length equals 15 residues. Trimming left V 0 bases short and J 4 bases short, with 10 bases between. The CDR3 protein is CATSRDRRRYNEQFF. In DNA form, the CDR3 reads TGTGCCACCAGCAGAGATCGGCGCAGATACAATGAGCAGTTCTTC.

The chain recombines TRBV10-1 with TRBJ2-1; TRBD1 matches at 8 bases. This CDR3 comprises 13 residues. Germline V lookup: CDR1 WNHNN, CDR2 SYGVQD (reference sequence). J lost 9 bases, V lost 5 bases, and 6 bases had no gene match. In nucleotides, the CDR3 is TGCGCCAGCAGTCTGGGACAGGACGGTGAGCAGTTCTTC. This gives the protein CASSLGQDGEQFF.